This record looks at one TCR beta chain sequence and its context. What it binds is not known. Deletions cut 10 bases from V and 6 bases from J, with 16 bases between. CDR1 LNHDA and CDR2 SQIVND come from the germline V gene (reference sequence). The CDR3 has 12 residues. The sample comes from a study of T cell repertoires in cytomegalovirus infection. Whole-study context: Selection of CMV epitopes for the study included recently identified HLA-C-restricted and well-studied HLA-B-restricted ones.

TCRdb itself ran the reads through MiXCR, one entry per CDR3 protein. The sample lists 110,000 or so distinct CDR3 sequences, 30% seen once, with around two fifths in the top ten. Study-wide points: There were HLA-C-restricted CMV-specific TCR beta clonotypes dominating the ex vivo response.

The sequenced sample was CD8+ T cells from cultured PBMCs, obtained from culture after CMV antigen stimulation. The TCR sequence derives from a human donor in good health (CMV status not recorded). Some clones in this sample may be carry-over from other donors' samples. The chain carries TRBV19 and TRBJ2-7; TRBD1 or TRBD2 may be the D gene (5 bases each). Here the CDR3 DNA reads TGTGCCACTACAGGTTCCGGACTCGAGCAGTACTTC. Translating it yields CATTGSGLEQYF.